This TCR beta chain was sequenced for a study of T cell responses to AZD1222 COVID-19 vaccine. Turning to this clone: Its specificity is not known.

Pooling covered second doses at about 4 or about 12 weeks. The CDR3 contains 17 residues. Only in-frame clones appear in the TCRdb table, and some are missing; sequencing was by immunoSEQ multiplex PCR. The sample shows roughly 120,000 clones, more than 75% of them seen only once. Study observations and caveats: Increased Spike-specific TCR breadth and depth were observed after two AZD1222 doses. Spike-wide vaccine-associated CD4 TCRs dominated at 160-218 and 743-854. The donors showed a predominance of white British ancestry and of females, with possible underestimation of clonal diversity.

The rearrangement uses TRBV21-1 and TRBJ1-5; the D call of TRBD1 is as the table states it, not checked on the DNA. TRBV21-1 is designated a pseudogene. Sequenced here: peripheral blood, sampled 28 days after the second AZD1222 dose. The receptor was isolated from an adult who received the AZD1222 COVID-19 vaccine. CDR3 coding DNA: TGTGCCAGCAGCAAAACGGGACAGGTTTCTAGCAATCAGCCCCAGCATTTT. Amino acids: CASSKTGQVSSNQPQHF.